This TCR beta chain was identified in a study of blood T cell repertoires in COVID-19. This clone is a singleton in its sample. Original handling: Amplification of reference gene primers was used by the study to estimate nucleated cell counts. TCRdb keeps only in-frame clones here, not all; method: immunoSEQ multiplex PCR. D and trimming come from the DNA, and the V and J calls and clone size come from that table. This table holds about 300,000 clones, over 85% found once. CDR3 length equals 14 residues. V dropped 6 bases and J dropped 0 bases, with 12 bases sitting between them. Germline values: CDR1 SGHNT, CDR2 YYREEE (reference sequence).

The receptor was derived from a woman in her 50s who had been exposed to COVID-19. The V and J genes are TRBV5-4 and TRBJ1-1, with D unresolved. The sequenced sample was PBMCs or T cells enriched from blood (not recorded which). CDR3 nucleotides: TGTGCCAGCACCCCACGGGGTTTGAACACTGAAGCTTTCTTT. Protein sequence: CASTPRGLNTEAFF.